This T cell receptor beta chain was recorded in a study of blood T cells in healthy people across ages. This CDR3 has 17 amino acids. Germline values: CDR1 SGDLS, CDR2 YYNGEE. Trimming removed 3 bases at V and 2 bases at J, with 19 bases between. This clonotype was recorded a few times. Combining a sample-barcoded 5' primer with a J-beta primer mix, a second PCR ran for roughly 6 to 11 cycles. TCRdb independently ran MiXCR on the 5' RACE reads; one entry per CDR3 protein. The table includes over 700,000 distinct CDR3 sequences, 20% to 25% detected once. The sample was also reused in another study, on T cells of mothers and their children.

The material sequenced was blood. The TCR originated in a boy younger than 18 in good health. The chain recombines TRBV9 with TRBJ2-3; possible D gene TRBD2, 6 bases. Here the CDR3 reads CASSARPSAKDTDTQYF. For the CDR3, the DNA is TGTGCCAGCAGCGCGCGGCCTAGCGCCAAAGACACAGATACGCAGTATTTT.